The 3 T cell receptor beta chains given below trace back to one sample, sequenced in a study of cytomegalovirus exposure and HLA in healthy donors (dated by TCRdb to the late 2010s). The library was made by the immunoSEQ multiplex PCR assay. For the multiplex PCR, a mixture combining 60 forward primers for TCR Vbeta segments and 13 reverse primers for TCR Jbeta segments was used. Drawn from immuneACCESS, this table holds only the in-frame rearrangements with V and J called that TCRdb kept. Clones are partly lost; checked studies trace under half to an unresolved V gene and leave the rest unexplained. Across this sample there are 150,000 to 170,000 clones, with over 75% seen only once. The top ten clonotypes cover roughly 5.3% of the sample. Sequences were obtained from PBMCs. The receptors stem from a woman aged 40 to 50 in good health and CMV-seropositive.

CDR3 region: CASSLVSGFGEAFF. DNA for the CDR3: TGTGCCAGCAGCTTGGTTTCGGGGTTCGGTGAAGCTTTCTTT. This chain connects TRBV5-6 to TRBJ1-1; no firm D call. Germline assignment: CDR1 SGHDT and CDR2 YYEEEE. The CDR3 totals 14 residues. Trimming removed 0 bases at V and 7 bases at J, with 13 bases between.

This clone was seen a handful of times. The V and J genes are TRBV2 and TRBJ2-1; D is uncertain. Trimming cost V 2 bases and J 1 base, with 6 bases left between them. Germline V gives CDR1 SNHLY, CDR2 FYNNEI. The CDR3 contains 14 residues. The chain's CDR3 is CASSESPSYNEQFF. The CDR3 DNA sequence: TGTGCCAGCAGTGAATCCCCTTCCTACAATGAGCAGTTCTTC.

V is TRBV30 and J is TRBJ2-7; 9 bases fit TRBD2. V dropped 0 bases and J dropped 0; count of bases not matched to a gene: 3. The germline CDR1 and CDR2 sequences are GTSNPN and SVGIG (reference sequence). The CDR3 covers 15 residues. The CDR3 DNA reads TGTGCCTGGAGTGTTGGACTAGCGAGCTCCTACGAGCAGTACTTC. This encodes CAWSVGLASSYEQYF.